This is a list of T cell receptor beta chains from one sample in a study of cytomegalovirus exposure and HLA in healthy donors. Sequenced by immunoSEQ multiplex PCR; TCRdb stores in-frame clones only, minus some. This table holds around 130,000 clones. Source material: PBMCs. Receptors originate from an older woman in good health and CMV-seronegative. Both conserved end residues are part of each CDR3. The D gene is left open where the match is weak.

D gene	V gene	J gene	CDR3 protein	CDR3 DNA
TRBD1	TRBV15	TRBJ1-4	CATSREDRGYEKLFF	TGTGCCACCAGCAGAGAGGACAGGGGGTATGAAAAACTGTTTTTT
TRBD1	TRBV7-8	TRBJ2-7	CASSLRDRTYEQYF	TGTGCCAGCAGCCTCCGGGACAGGACCTACGAGCAGTACTTC
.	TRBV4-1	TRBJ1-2	CASSQARGNAYGYTF	TGCGCCAGCAGCCAGGCCAGGGGAAATGCCTATGGCTACACCTTC
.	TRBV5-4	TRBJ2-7	CASSLIGGGASYEQYF	TGTGCCAGCAGCTTGATAGGAGGGGGGGCTTCCTACGAGCAGTACTTC
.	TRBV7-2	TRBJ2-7	CASTPDTYEQYF	TGTGCCAGCACCCCAGACACCTACGAGCAGTACTTC
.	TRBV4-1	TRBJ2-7	CASSQEGKSQGSSYEQYF	TGCGCCAGCAGCCAAGAGGGAAAAAGCCAGGGGAGCTCCTACGAGCAGTACTTC
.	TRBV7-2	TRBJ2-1	CASSLDSGAYNEQFF	TGTGCCAGCAGCTTAGATTCGGGGGCCTACAATGAGCAGTTCTTC
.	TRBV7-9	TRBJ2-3	CASSHVKYRGTDTQYF	TGTGCCAGCAGTCACGTCAAATACCGGGGAACAGATACGCAGTATTTT
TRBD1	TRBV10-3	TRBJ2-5	CATTGDQETQYF	TGTGCCACAACAGGGGACCAAGAGACCCAGTACTTC
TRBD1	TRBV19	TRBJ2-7	CASSIALEPGTGDYEQYF	TGTGCCAGTAGTATAGCCTTAGAACCCGGGACAGGGGATTACGAGCAGTACTTC
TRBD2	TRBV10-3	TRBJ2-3	CAVLVAGGTDTQYF	TGTGCCGTCTTGGTGGCGGGGGGGACAGATACGCAGTATTTT
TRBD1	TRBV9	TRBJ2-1	CASSPAGTGAYNEQFF	TGTGCCAGCAGCCCAGCCGGGACAGGAGCCTACAATGAGCAGTTCTTC
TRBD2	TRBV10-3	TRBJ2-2	CAISESTSGSSELFF	TGTGCCATCAGTGAGTCTACTAGCGGGAGTTCGGAGCTGTTTTTT
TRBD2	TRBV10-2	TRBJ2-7	CASSAGGDRYYEQYF	TGCGCCAGCAGTGCGGGGGGGGACCGGTACTACGAGCAGTACTTC
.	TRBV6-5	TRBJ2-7	CASSYGQGYYEQYF	TGTGCCAGCAGTTACGGGCAGGGCTACTACGAGCAGTACTTC
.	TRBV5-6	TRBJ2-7	CASSSYLRTANYEQYF	TGTGCCAGCAGCTCATACCTCCGGACAGCAAACTACGAGCAGTACTTC
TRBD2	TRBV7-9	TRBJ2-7	CASSSPSGRPTYEQYF	TGTGCCAGCAGCTCCCCTAGCGGGAGGCCCACCTACGAGCAGTACTTC
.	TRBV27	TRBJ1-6	CASSPRSGSPLHF	TGTGCCAGCAGTCCGAGGTCGGGGTCACCCCTCCACTTT
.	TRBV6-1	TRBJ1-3	CASSTTGTGNTIYF	TGTGCCAGCAGCACAACAGGGACCGGAAACACCATATATTTT
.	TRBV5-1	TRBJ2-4	CASSLGQGGSKNIQYF	TGCGCCAGCAGCTTGGGTCAGGGTGGAAGCAAAAACATTCAGTACTTC
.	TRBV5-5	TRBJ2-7	CASSVAFYEQYF	TGTGCCAGCAGCGTAGCATTCTACGAGCAGTACTTC
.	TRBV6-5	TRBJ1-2	CASSSPSRGWVGYTF	TGTGCCAGCAGTTCCCCATCTCGGGGGTGGGTCGGCTACACCTTC